A single sample is the source of the 32 T cell receptor beta chains below, sequenced in a study of OX40 agonist ivuxolimab in advanced cancers. Here immunoSEQ multiplex PCR was the method, and the copy in TCRdb shows in-frame clones only, minus some. The sample records about 15,000 clones, around 64% being singletons. Sequenced here: CD4+ or CD8+ T cells sorted from blood, sampled in a trial of the OX40 agonist ivuxolimab. The source is an adult with an advanced solid tumor such as melanoma, head and neck, liver or kidney cancer.

The sample holds a few counts of this clone. The chain recombines TRBV6-5 with TRBJ1-5; the D gene is possibly TRBD1 (5 bases). CDR3 length: 13 amino acids. Trimming cost V 8 bases and J 1 base, with 9 bases left between them. Germline V gene sequence: CDR1 MNHEY, CDR2 SVGAGI. The CDR3 region has the DNA TGTGCCAGCCGGGACTTCAGCAATCAGCCCCAGCATTTT. It encodes CASRDFSNQPQHF.

The chain has TRBV5-4 and TRBJ2-7; D ambiguous. This CDR3 is 11 amino acids long. Per germline, CDR1 SGHNT and CDR2 YYREEE (reference sequence). V dropped 2 bases and J dropped 3 bases, with 3 bases sitting between them. The CDR3 DNA reads TGTGCCAGCAGCTTCGGCTACGAGCAGTACTTC. Amino acids: CASSFGYEQYF.

In its sample, this clone was seen a few times. This chain links TRBV29-1 with TRBJ2-7; TRBD2 might be the D (5 bases). Trimming shortened V by 1 base and J by 3 bases, and 13 bases separated the two germline ends. The CDR3 runs 14 residues. Germline V gives CDR1 SQVTM, CDR2 ANQGSEA. CDR3 nucleotides: TGCAGCGTTGAAGGGCAAGGAGGCATCTACGAGCAGTACTTC. Translation gives CSVEGQGGIYEQYF.

The rearrangement uses TRBV7-8 and TRBJ2-1; TRBD2 aligns across 8 bases. V shed 6 bases, J shed 4 bases, and the junction held 8 bases outside the gene matches. The CDR3 loop spans 15 amino acids. Looked up from germline, CDR1 is SGHVS and CDR2 is FQNEAQ. The CDR3 DNA reads TGTGCCAGCAGAACTTCTAGCGGGCGGTACAATGAGCAGTTCTTC. Its translation is CASRTSSGRYNEQFF.

This clone has just a few counts. This chain links TRBV2 with TRBJ2-6; the match to TRBD2 covers 7 bases. This CDR3 has 17 residues. In germline, CDR1 is SNHLY, CDR2 FYNNEI. J was trimmed by 2 bases and V by 1 base; bases with no gene match: 5. CDR3 coding DNA: TGTGCCAGCAGTGAAGGGGAGGGGTCCCCTGGGGCCAACGTCCTGACTTTC. Encoded protein: CASSEGEGSPGANVLTF.

This chain joins TRBV7-9 and TRBJ1-4; no clear D gene. The CDR3 is made up of 14 amino acids. V was trimmed by 5 bases and J by 4 bases, leaving 11 bases between them. Germline V lookup: CDR1 SEHNR, CDR2 FQNEAQ (reference sequence). The CDR3 loop is CASSPQLGNEKLFF. CDR3 in DNA: TGTGCCAGCAGCCCCCAGTTAGGTAATGAAAAACTGTTTTTT. Based on the CDR3 plus reference TRBV7-9 and TRBJ1-4, the full variable domain is DTGVSQNPRHKITKRGQNVTFRCDPISEHNRLYWYRQTLGQGPEFLTYFQNEAQLEKSRLLSDRFSAERPKGSFSTLEIQRTEQGDSAMYLCASSPQLGNEKLFFGSGTQLSVL.

Comments on this clone: A far bigger clonotype differs at one base, so this is likely a read error. Different DNA sequences within this sample yield the same CDR3. The chain joins TRBV5-1 to TRBJ2-7; D uncertain. CDR3 length equals 11 residues. The V end lost 1 base, the J end lost 6 bases, and 5 bases lay between the germline ends. Germline loops: CDR1 SGHRS, CDR2 YFSETQ. The CDR3 region is CASSLFLEQYF. CDR3 in DNA: TGCGCCAGCAGCTTGTTCCTCGAGCAGTACTTC.

The chain couples TRBV10-3 to TRBJ2-1; 7 bases map to TRBD1. The V segment lost 1 base and the J segment 16 bases; nucleotides outside the gene matches: 10. This CDR3 contains 13 residues. The germline V gene has CDR1 ENHRY and CDR2 SYGVKD. The CDR3 sequence: CAISELPGTENFF. The CDR3 nucleotides are TGTGCCATCAGTGAGTTACCCGGGACAGAAAATTTCTTC.

Only one count was recorded for this clone. The rearrangement uses TRBV6-5 and TRBJ1-5; D may be TRBD1 (5 bases). CDR1 MNHEY and CDR2 SVGAGI come from the germline V gene. There are 15 residues in the CDR3. The ends were cut back, 6 bases at V and 0 bases at J, with 12 bases in the middle. The CDR3 DNA reads TGTGCCAGCAGGGCAGGGTCATATAGCAATCAGCCCCAGCATTTT. Its protein is CASRAGSYSNQPQHF.

The chain carries TRBV7-6 and TRBJ2-3; D is possibly TRBD1 (5 bases). Germline CDR1 is SGHVS and CDR2 is FNYEAQ. With 1 base removed from V and 0 bases from J, the gap between germline ends came to 14 bases. The CDR3 is made up of 17 amino acids. DNA of the CDR3: TGTGCCAGCAGCTTAGTATGGGGCAGTTTGAGCACAGATACGCAGTATTTT. Translating it yields CASSLVWGSLSTDTQYF.

The rearrangement links TRBV16 to TRBJ1-3, with D maybe TRBD1 (5 bases). The length of the CDR3 is 15 residues. The germline V and J ends were trimmed by 2 bases and 9 bases, with 17 bases remaining between them. CDR1 and CDR2 from the germline V gene are KGHSY and FQNENV. Here the CDR3 DNA reads TGTGCCAGCAGCCAAGGAGGGATCGAAAGGGGCACCATATATTTT. Translated, it gives CASSQGGIERGTIYF.

This clone was detected only a few times. The chain combines TRBV27 with TRBJ2-7; D may be TRBD1 or TRBD2 (5 bases each). Germline CDR1 is MNHEY and CDR2 is SMNVEV (reference sequence). The ends were cut back, 6 bases at V and 3 bases at J, with 21 bases in the middle. There are 16 residues in the CDR3. CDR3 nucleotides: TGTGCCAGCAGCCGAAGTTCCGGGACCCGGAGCTACGAGCAGTACTTC. Amino acid sequence: CASSRSSGTRSYEQYF.

This clone was counted between two and nine times. The rearrangement uses TRBV6-1 and TRBJ1-5, with TRBD1 matching 8 bases. The V and J ends lost 4 bases and 1 base, in that order; junction bases with no gene match: 0. The length of the CDR3 is 14 residues. Germline V CDR1 and CDR2: MNHNS, SASEGT. CDR3 DNA: TGTGCCAGCAGTGGGACAGGGAGCAATCAGCCCCAGCATTTT. It yields the protein CASSGTGSNQPQHF.

The J gene is TRBJ2-7, the V gene TRBV4-3; unclear D gene. CDR1 is LGHNA and CDR2 is YSLEER in the germline V gene. The V end lost 4 bases, the J end lost 4 bases, and 11 bases lay between the germline ends. This CDR3 has 13 residues. Here the CDR3 reads CASSPERGYEQYF. DNA for the CDR3: TGCGCCAGCAGCCCCGAACGAGGTTACGAGCAGTACTTC.

A single count supports this clone. This chain joins TRBV7-9 and TRBJ2-6, with D unresolved. Germline V gene sequence: CDR1 SEHNR, CDR2 FQNEAQ (reference sequence). The V end lost 5 bases, the J end lost 0 bases, and 11 bases lay between the germline ends. CDR3 length equals 16 residues. This CDR3 is CASSPPIVSGANVLTF. DNA for the CDR3: TGTGCCAGCAGCCCCCCCATTGTCTCTGGGGCCAACGTCCTGACTTTC.

This chain connects TRBV2 to TRBJ1-2; TRBD1 might be the D (5 bases). Germline CDR1 SNHLY, CDR2 FYNNEI. Trimming cost V 9 bases and J 4 bases, with 21 bases left between them. The CDR3 has 15 amino acids. CDR3 bases: TGTGCCAGTGGGGGGTTTCCGGGACCTTCCTATGGCTACACCTTC. Protein: CASGGFPGPSYGYTF. The whole variable domain, filled in from reference TRBV2 and TRBJ1-2, reads EPEVTQTPSHQVTQMGQEVILRCVPISNHLYFYWYRQILGQKVEFLVSFYNNEISEKSEIFDDQFSVERPDGSNFTLKIRSTKLEDSAMYFCASGGFPGPSYGYTFGSGTRLTVV.

As DNA, the CDR3 is TGTGCCAGCAGTCCGCGGGTGAGCTCCTACGAGCAGTACTTC. This encodes CASSPRVSSYEQYF. The chain couples TRBV28 to TRBJ2-7, with a weak D call TRBD2 (5 bases). The V gene's germline CDR1 is MDHEN and CDR2 SYDVKM. This CDR3 has 14 residues. The V end was cut by 5 bases, the J end by 0 bases, with 11 bases between.

The CDR3 reads CASSPRGGGGDTQYF. CDR3 DNA: TGTGCCAGCAGCCCGCGGGGGGGCGGTGGAGATACGCAGTATTTT. The chain is built from TRBV9 and TRBJ2-3; the match to TRBD2 covers 9 bases. Per germline, CDR1 SGDLS and CDR2 YYNGEE. The CDR3 has 15 residues. V dropped 4 bases and J dropped 5; count of bases not matched to a gene: 8.

The CDR3 DNA is TGCGCCAGCAGCCAAGTCTCACAGGGAAACTATGGCTACACCTTC. It is translated as CASSQVSQGNYGYTF. V is TRBV4-1 and J is TRBJ1-2, with a weak D call TRBD1 (6 bases). The CDR3 covers 15 residues. Trimming took off 1 base at V and 2 bases at J, with 11 bases between the two ends. Germline lookup yields CDR1 MGHRA and CDR2 YSYEKL.

Only a few counts were recorded for this clone. The chain uses TRBV7-9 and TRBJ2-2, with D hard to call. Germline CDR1 SEHNR, CDR2 FQNEAQ (reference sequence). Trimming left V 7 bases short and J 4 bases short, with 10 bases between. The CDR3 extends over 13 amino acids. The chain's CDR3 is CASTPGLTGELFF. CDR3 nucleotide sequence: TGTGCCAGCACCCCCGGCCTCACCGGGGAGCTGTTTTTT.

The chain has TRBV4-1 and TRBJ2-5; no clear D gene. From germline, CDR1 is MGHRA and CDR2 YSYEKL. The ends were cut back, 0 bases at V and 4 bases at J, with 9 bases in the middle. The CDR3 is 14 residues long. CDR3 residues: CASSQDGRTETQYF. The CDR3 bases are TGCGCCAGCAGCCAAGATGGCAGAACAGAGACCCAGTACTTC.

The chain has TRBV5-1 and TRBJ2-3, with 12 positions matching TRBD2. V shed 2 bases and J 4 bases; nucleotides not matched to a gene: 11. This CDR3 is built from 18 residues. Germline lookup yields CDR1 SGHRS and CDR2 YFSETQ. The chain's CDR3 is CASSFSLAGGPVADTQYF. In DNA form, the CDR3 reads TGCGCCAGCAGCTTCTCCCTAGCGGGGGGGCCAGTAGCAGATACGCAGTATTTT.

This clone was seen a single time. The J gene is TRBJ2-1, the V gene TRBV5-1, with 9 nucleotides matching TRBD1. CDR1 and CDR2 (germline): SGHRS, YFSETQ. CDR3 length: 16 residues. After removal of 3 bases from V and 7 bases from J, the junction contained 11 bases not matched to a gene. CDR3 sequence reads: CASSSTGTGYLNEQFF. For the CDR3, the DNA is TGCGCCAGCAGCTCAACCGGGACAGGGTATTTGAATGAGCAGTTCTTC.

The chain employs TRBV5-1 and TRBJ2-7; D not resolved. Germline V gene lookup returns CDR1 SGHRS and CDR2 YFSETQ. The CDR3 sequence is 14 residues long. V lost 0 bases and J lost 0, with 7 bases in between. The CDR3 sequence is CASSLEPGSYEQYF. Written as DNA, the CDR3 is TGCGCCAGCAGCTTGGAGCCAGGCTCCTACGAGCAGTACTTC.

The chain couples TRBV29-1 to TRBJ2-1; 11 positions agree with TRBD2. V shed 3 bases and J 6 bases; nucleotides not matched to a gene: 10. The CDR3 totals 16 residues. The V gene's germline CDR1 is SQVTM and CDR2 ANQGSEA. CDR3: CSVDGLAGGRGNEQFF. The CDR3 DNA is TGCAGCGTTGATGGGCTAGCGGGGGGCCGAGGCAATGAGCAGTTCTTC.

The chain links TRBV7-8 to TRBJ2-7; 8 nucleotides agree with TRBD1. With V trimmed by 5 bases and J by 3 bases, 15 bases remained unmatched. The CDR3 covers 17 residues. Germline CDR1 reads SGHVS; CDR2 reads FQNEAQ. The chain's CDR3 is CASSPGQGGLWYYEQYF. DNA for the CDR3: TGTGCCAGCAGCCCCGGACAGGGCGGCTTGTGGTACTACGAGCAGTACTTC. Drawing the rest from reference TRBV7-8 and TRBJ2-7, the complete variable domain is GAGVSQSPRYKVAKRGQDVALRCDPISGHVSLFWYQQALGQGPEFLTYFQNEAQLDKSGLPSDRFFAERPEGSVSTLKIQRTQQEDSAVYLCASSPGQGGLWYYEQYFGPGTRLTVT.

For this clone: The sample carries other DNA sequences with the same CDR3. V gene TRBV4-1 combines with J gene TRBJ2-2; no clear D. The V and J ends lost 1 base and 1 base respectively, with 7 bases between them. The CDR3 has 15 residues. The V gene's germline CDR1 is MGHRA and CDR2 YSYEKL. For the CDR3, the DNA is TGCGCCAGCAGCCAAGTCGGTCAGAACACCGGGGAGCTGTTTTTT. Its translation is CASSQVGQNTGELFF.

This clone appeared a single time. The V call is TRBV2, the J call TRBJ1-2; D remains unclear. V was cut by 1 base and J by 10 bases, with 7 bases left in between. Looked up from germline, CDR1 is SNHLY and CDR2 is FYNNEI. The length of the CDR3 is 11 residues. The CDR3 sequence: CASSEGYTYTF. DNA for the CDR3: TGTGCCAGCAGTGAAGGCTACACCTACACCTTC. The variable domain in full, with the rest retrieved from reference TRBV2 and TRBJ1-2, is EPEVTQTPSHQVTQMGQEVILRCVPISNHLYFYWYRQILGQKVEFLVSFYNNEISEKSEIFDDQFSVERPDGSNFTLKIRSTKLEDSAMYFCASSEGYTYTFGSGTRLTVV.

The CDR3 region is CASSQFMDMNTEAFF. The DNA for the CDR3 is TGCGCCAGCAGCCAATTTATGGACATGAACACTGAAGCTTTCTTT. The V call is TRBV4-1, the J call TRBJ1-1, with D possibly TRBD1 on 5 matching bases. From germline, CDR1 is MGHRA and CDR2 YSYEKL. There are 15 residues in the CDR3. The ends were cut back, 2 bases at V and 0 bases at J, with 10 bases in the middle.

The V and J genes are TRBV5-4 and TRBJ1-2, with D unresolved. V lost 4 bases and J 2 bases, leaving 18 bases between the germline ends. CDR1 is SGHNT and CDR2 is YYREEE in the germline V gene (reference sequence). The CDR3 has 16 residues. As DNA, the CDR3 is TGTGCCAGCAGCCAAGAAGCTATAGCCTACAACTATGGCTACACCTTC. This encodes CASSQEAIAYNYGYTF. The variable domain in full, with the rest retrieved from reference TRBV5-4 and TRBJ1-2, is ETGVTQSPTHLIKTRGQQVTLRCSSQSGHNTVSWYQQALGQGPQFIFQYYREEENGRGNFPPRFSGLQFPNYSSELNVNALELDDSALYLCASSQEAIAYNYGYTFGSGTRLTVV.

The V gene is TRBV4-2, the J gene TRBJ1-5; D is ambiguous. Germline assignment: CDR1 LGHNA and CDR2 YNFKEQ. This CDR3 comprises 15 residues. The V and J ends lost 3 bases and 0 bases respectively, with 9 bases between them. The CDR3 DNA reads TGTGCCAGCAGCCAGGAATCATATAGCAATCAGCCCCAGCATTTT. It codes for CASSQESYSNQPQHF.

The chain couples TRBV6-5 to TRBJ2-7, with 8 bases that match TRBD1. CDR1 and CDR2 (germline): MNHEY, SVGAGI. The CDR3 is 15 amino acids. The J segment lost 7 bases and the V segment lost 2 bases, leaving 10 bases of the junction unmatched. The CDR3 DNA sequence: TGTGCCAGCAGTTACGCCAGGGGGCGTTTTCTGGAGCAGTACTTC. As protein: CASSYARGRFLEQYF.